This TCR beta chain was sequenced for a study of blood T cell repertoires in COVID-19. At the level of the study: T cells, B-cell-depleted T cells, or PBMCs provided the cDNA or gDNA that served as material.

The length of the CDR3 is 14 residues. Trimming left V 3 bases short and J 4 bases short, with 12 bases between. CDR1 is LGHNA, CDR2 YNFKEQ, per germline. In the source study's methods: Reference gene primers were amplified, and this amplification served to estimate nucleated cell counts. Measured with immunoSEQ multiplex PCR; TCRdb has only the in-frame clones, and not every one. The D gene and trimming were derived from the DNA, and the V and J assignments and clone size from that table. The sample has about 160,000 clones, around 84% seen once. This TCR came from a human donor with acute or convalescent COVID-19. The donor label of this sample is uncertain. This sequence joins TRBV4-2 and TRBJ1-2; no firm D call. Sequenced material: peripheral blood. The CDR3 region has the DNA TGTGCCAGCAGCCAGGGTCGGGTCTCCTATGGCTACACCTTC. Amino acid sequence: CASSQGRVSYGYTF.